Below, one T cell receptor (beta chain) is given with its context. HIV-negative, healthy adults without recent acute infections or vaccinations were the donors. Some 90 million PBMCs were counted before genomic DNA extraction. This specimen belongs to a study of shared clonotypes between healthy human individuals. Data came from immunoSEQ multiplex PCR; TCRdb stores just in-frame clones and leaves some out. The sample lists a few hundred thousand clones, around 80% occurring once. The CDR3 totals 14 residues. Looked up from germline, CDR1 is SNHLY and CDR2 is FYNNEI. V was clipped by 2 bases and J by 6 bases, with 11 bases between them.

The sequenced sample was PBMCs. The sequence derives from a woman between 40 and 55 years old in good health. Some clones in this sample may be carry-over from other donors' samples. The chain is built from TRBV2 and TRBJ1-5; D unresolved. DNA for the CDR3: TGTGCCAGCAGTGAACTGGCAGCGAGTCAGCCCCAGCATTTT. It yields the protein CASSELAASQPQHF.